The clone carrying this TCR beta chain was observed a few times. As yet, its antigen is unknown. These data originate in a study of CD8 T cells in ankylosing spondylitis. The study, taken as a whole, reports: Disease-linked clones were reportedly significantly enriched in matched ankylosing spondylitis synovial fluid. Typical of ankylosing spondylitis blood, it appeared, was a TCR beta motif of several highly homologous variants.

Germline V lookup: CDR1 ENHRY, CDR2 SYGVKD. CDR3 size: 14 residues. V was clipped by 2 bases and J by 2 bases, with 7 bases between them. TCRdb re-called the 5' RACE reads through MiXCR, storing one row per CDR3 protein. This sample yields around 890,000 distinct CDR3 sequences, of which 12% are seen a single time; 0.45% to 0.6% belongs to the top ten. Sequencing was done on a sample of blood, either unsorted or a sorted T cell fraction (not recorded which). The receptor was isolated from a male donor with ankylosing spondylitis. The chain has TRBV10-3 and TRBJ1-3; possible D gene TRBD1, 6 bases. The CDR3 loop is CAISEGGPGNTIYF. CDR3 DNA: TGTGCCATCAGTGAGGGGGGGCCTGGAAACACCATATATTTT.